The clone carrying this T cell receptor beta chain has only a few counts. Its antigen is unknown. This sample was taken from a study of T cells after yellow fever vaccination. Study context: SMART-Seq v4 Ultra Low Input prepared the low-cell-number fractions. General observations from the study: Peaking faster, on day 5 versus 15, the secondary response was nonetheless weaker.

Via MiXCR, TCRdb re-called the 5' RACE reads, giving one row per CDR3 protein. Of a few hundred thousand distinct CDR3 sequences in the sample, over 4% were seen once. The germline V gene has CDR1 ENHRY and CDR2 SYGVKD. This CDR3 comprises 12 residues. Trimming shortened V by 8 bases and J by 2 bases, and 9 bases separated the two germline ends. The chain links TRBV10-3 to TRBJ2-5, with TRBD1 as a possible D gene (5 bases). The receptor's source is a young man who received the YFV17D yellow fever vaccine. The sequencing here drew on PBMCs, taken 5 days after the yellow fever booster vaccination. The CDR3: CAIGQGQETQYF. The CDR3 bases are TGTGCCATCGGCCAGGGACAAGAGACCCAGTACTTC.